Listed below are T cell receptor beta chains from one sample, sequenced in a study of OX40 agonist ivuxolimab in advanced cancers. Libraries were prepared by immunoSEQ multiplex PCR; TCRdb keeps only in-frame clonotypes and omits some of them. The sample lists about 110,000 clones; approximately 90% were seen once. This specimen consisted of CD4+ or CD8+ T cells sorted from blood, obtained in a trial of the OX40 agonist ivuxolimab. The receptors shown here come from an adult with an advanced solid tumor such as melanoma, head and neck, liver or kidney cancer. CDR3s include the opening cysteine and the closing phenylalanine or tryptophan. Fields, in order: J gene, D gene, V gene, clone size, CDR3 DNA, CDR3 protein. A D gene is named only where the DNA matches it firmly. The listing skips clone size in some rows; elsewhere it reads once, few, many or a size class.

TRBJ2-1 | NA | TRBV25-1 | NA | TGTGCCAGCAGGCCCCATGAGAGCTACAATGAGCAGTTCTTC | CASRPHESYNEQFF
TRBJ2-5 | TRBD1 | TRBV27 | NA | TGTGCCAGCAGGCAGAGGGGGCAGGGGGAGACCCAGTACTTC | CASRQRGQGETQYF
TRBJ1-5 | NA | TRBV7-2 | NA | TGTGCCAGCAGCTTAGTCGCAGGGGTGGGAAATCAGCCCCAGCATTTT | CASSLVAGVGNQPQHF
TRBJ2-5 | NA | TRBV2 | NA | TGTGCCAGCAACACTGAGTTCCAAGAGACCCAGTACTTC | CASNTEFQETQYF
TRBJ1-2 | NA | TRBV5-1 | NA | TGCGCCAGCAGCTTGGCTCCCAACCCTAACTATGGCTACACCTTC | CASSLAPNPNYGYTF
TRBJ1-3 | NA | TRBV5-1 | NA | TGCGCCAGCAGCCCGACGAATGCGGGAAACACCATATATTTT | CASSPTNAGNTIYF
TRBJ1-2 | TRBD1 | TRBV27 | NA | TGTGCCAGCAGTCAACTTCCGACAGGGGGAGAAAGGGGCTACACCTTC | CASSQLPTGGERGYTF
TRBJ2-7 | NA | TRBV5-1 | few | TGCGCCAGCAGCCCACTACCGGGACACCCCTACGAGCAGTACTTC | CASSPLPGHPYEQYF
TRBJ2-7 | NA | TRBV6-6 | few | TGTGCCAGCAGTTCTTCTTGGGGGTCTTCCTACGAGCAGTACTTC | CASSSSWGSSYEQYF
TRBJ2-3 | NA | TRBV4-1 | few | TGCGCCAGCAGCGGTAGGGGGGCCGCTAGCACAGATACGCAGTATTTT | CASSGRGAASTDTQYF
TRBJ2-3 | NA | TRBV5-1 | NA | TGCGCCAGCAGCCAACAGCGGGATACGCAGTATTTT | CASSQQRDTQYF
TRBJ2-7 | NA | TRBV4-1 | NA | TGCGCCAGCAGCCCCCAAACAGGGCCCTACGAGCAGTACTTC | CASSPQTGPYEQYF
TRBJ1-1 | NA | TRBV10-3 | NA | TGTGCCATTACCTCCGGGCGGGTTGAAGCTTTCTTT | CAITSGRVEAFF
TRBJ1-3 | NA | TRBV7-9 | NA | TGTGCCAGCAGCTTAGGGGCTGGAAACACCATATATTTT | CASSLGAGNTIYF
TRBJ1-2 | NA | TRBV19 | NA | TGTGCCGTGAGTCGGGGTGACTATGGCTACACCTTC | CAVSRGDYGYTF
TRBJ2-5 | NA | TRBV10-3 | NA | TGTGCCATCAGTGGGGACGGCCAAGAGACCCAGTACTTC | CAISGDGQETQYF
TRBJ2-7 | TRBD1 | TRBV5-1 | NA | TGCGCCAGCAAACTACCGACAGGGGGCGCAGAAGAGCAGTACTTC | CASKLPTGGAEEQYF
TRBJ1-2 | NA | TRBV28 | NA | TGTGCCAGCGGAATTGCGGACGGGGTCTATGGCTACACCTTC | CASGIADGVYGYTF
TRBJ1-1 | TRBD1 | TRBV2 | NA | TGTGCCAGAGAACCGGGACAGCGCTTATTGAACACTGAAGCTTTCTTT | CAREPGQRLLNTEAFF
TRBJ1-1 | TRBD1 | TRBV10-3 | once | TGTGCCTCCAGGGGGGGTAGCACTGAAGCTTTCTTT | CASRGGSTEAFF
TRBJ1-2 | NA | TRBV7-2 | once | TGTGCCAGCAGCTTATCCCCCATCTATGGCTACACCTTC | CASSLSPIYGYTF
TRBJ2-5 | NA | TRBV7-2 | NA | TGTGCCAGCAGCATATACAGGTCCCAAGAGACCCAGTACTTC | CASSIYRSQETQYF
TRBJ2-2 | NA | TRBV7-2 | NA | TGTGCCAGCAGCTTGGGACACACCGGGGAGCTGTTTTTT | CASSLGHTGELFF
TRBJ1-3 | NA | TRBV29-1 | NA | TGCAGCGTTGGGGGTCGGGCCTCTGGAAACACCATATATTTT | CSVGGRASGNTIYF
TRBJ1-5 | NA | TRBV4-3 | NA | TGCGCCAGCAGCCAAGCGGCGGGGGATAATCAGCCCCAGCATTTT | CASSQAAGDNQPQHF
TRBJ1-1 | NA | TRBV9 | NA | TGTGCCAGCAGCGTAAGGCAGGGTGGAACTGAAGCTTTCTTT | CASSVRQGGTEAFF
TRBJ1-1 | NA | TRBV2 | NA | TGTGCCAGCAGCCCCGGGTGGCACACTGAAGCTTTCTTT | CASSPGWHTEAFF
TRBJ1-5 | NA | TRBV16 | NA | TGTGCCAGCAGACGGACAGCCTCAGCCCCACTTTTT | CASRRTASAPLF
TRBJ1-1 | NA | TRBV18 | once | TGTGCCAGCTCACGGGCCAGTGTAGGGGAGGCTTTCTTT | CASSRASVGEAFF
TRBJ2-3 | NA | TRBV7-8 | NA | TGTGCCAGCATACGACGGGGCACAGATACGCAGTATTTT | CASIRRGTDTQYF
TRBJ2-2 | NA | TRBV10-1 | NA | TGCGCCAGCAGTGAGTCGAGAGGGTCAGGCGGGGAGCTGTTTTTT | CASSESRGSGGELFF
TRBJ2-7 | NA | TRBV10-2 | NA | TGCGCCAGCAGTGATACAGGGAAATCTTTATACTTC | CASSDTGKSLYF